This T cell receptor beta chain was sequenced for a study of blood T cell repertoires in COVID-19. This table comes from immunoSEQ multiplex PCR, and its TCRdb copy is limited to in-frame clones, with some not included. The sample comprises around 120,000 clones, around four fifths of which are singletons, and 5.5% to 6.5% rests with the top ten. The TCR sequence derives from a man aged 80 or over with active or convalescent COVID-19. Sequenced sample: peripheral blood.

The CDR3 loop reads CATGTGRETQYF. The CDR3 DNA reads as TGTGCCACTGGGACAGGGCGAGAGACCCAGTACTTC. The chain recombines TRBV7-9 with TRBJ2-5, with 9 positions matching TRBD1. V lost 10 bases to trimming and J lost 4 bases; unmatched junction nucleotides: 4. The CDR3 runs to 12 residues. Per the germline V gene, CDR1 is SEHNR and CDR2 is FQNEAQ (reference sequence).